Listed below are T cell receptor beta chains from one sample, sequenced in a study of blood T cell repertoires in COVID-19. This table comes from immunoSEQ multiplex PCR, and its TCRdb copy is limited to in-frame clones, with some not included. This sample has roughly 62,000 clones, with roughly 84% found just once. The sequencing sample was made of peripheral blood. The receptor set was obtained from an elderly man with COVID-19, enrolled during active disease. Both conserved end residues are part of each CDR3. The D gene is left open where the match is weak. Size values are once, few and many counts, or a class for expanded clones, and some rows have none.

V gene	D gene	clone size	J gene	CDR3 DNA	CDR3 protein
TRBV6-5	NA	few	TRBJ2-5	TGTGCCAGCACCTCCTGGCGGGGAACCCAAGAGACCCAGTACTTC	CASTSWRGTQETQYF
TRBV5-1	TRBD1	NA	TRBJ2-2	TGCGCCAGCAGCTCCGGACAGGGGGGGCCCGGGGAGCTGTTTTTT	CASSSGQGGPGELFF
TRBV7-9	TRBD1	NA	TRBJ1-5	TGTGCCAGCAGCTTGGGACAGCCGGGACAGCCCCAGCATTTT	CASSLGQPGQPQHF
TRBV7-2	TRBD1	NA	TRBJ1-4	TGTGCCAGCAGCCTTGCAGCCGGGACAGGAAAAGAAAAACTGTTTTTT	CASSLAAGTGKEKLFF
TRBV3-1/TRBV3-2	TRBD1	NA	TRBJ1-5	TGTGCCAGCAGCCCGACAGGGGGTTCTAATCAGCCCCAGCATTTT	CASSPTGGSNQPQHF
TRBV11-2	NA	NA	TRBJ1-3	TGTGCCAGCAGCTTGGGGGGGGTCGACGGAAACACCATATATTTT	CASSLGGVDGNTIYF
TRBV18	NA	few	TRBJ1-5	TGTGCCAGCTCACAGAGAAATCAGCCCCAGCATTTT	CASSQRNQPQHF
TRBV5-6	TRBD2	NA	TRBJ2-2	TGTGCCAGCAGCTCTGGACTAGCGGGAGGCACAGGGGGGACCGGAGAGCTGTTTTTT	CASSSGLAGGTGGTGELFF
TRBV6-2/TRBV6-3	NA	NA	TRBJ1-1	TGTGCCAGCAGTTGGGGGGGGAGGAACACTGAAGCTTTCTTT	CASSWGGRNTEAFF
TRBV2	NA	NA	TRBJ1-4	TGTGCCAGCAGCTCGGCAGGTGAAAAACTGTTTTTT	CASSSAGEKLFF
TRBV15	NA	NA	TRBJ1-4	TGTGCCACCAGCAGAGAAGCCCGTGCAACTAATGAAAAACTGTTTTTT	CATSREARATNEKLFF
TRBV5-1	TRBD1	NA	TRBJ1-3	TGCGCCAGCAGGCTGGACAGGGTGAGCTCTGGAAACACCATATATTTT	CASRLDRVSSGNTIYF
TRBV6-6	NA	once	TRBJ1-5	TGTGCCAGCAGTAACCACAGGGAGGGACAGCCCCAGCATTTT	CASSNHREGQPQHF
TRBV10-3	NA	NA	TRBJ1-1	TGTGCCATCAGTGAGTCCGGGGATGGCACTGAAGCTTTCTTT	CAISESGDGTEAFF
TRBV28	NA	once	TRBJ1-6	TGTGCCAGCCTCAGGATCTTCGGCGGGTCACCCCTCCACTTT	CASLRIFGGSPLHF
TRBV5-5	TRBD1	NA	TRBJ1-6	TGTGCCAGCAGCTTGCGGACAGGGGGTTTTTCACCCCTCCACTTT	CASSLRTGGFSPLHF
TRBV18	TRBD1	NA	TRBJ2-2	TGTGCCAGCTCAGCGACAGGGGATGCCGGGGAGCTGTTTTTT	CASSATGDAGELFF
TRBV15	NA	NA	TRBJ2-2	TGTGCCACCAGTAGGGGATCCACCGGGGAGCTGTTTTTT	CATSRGSTGELFF
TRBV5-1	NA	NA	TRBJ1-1	TGCGCCAGCAGCTTGGTCGGGGGAGGGACTGAAGCTTTCTTT	CASSLVGGGTEAFF
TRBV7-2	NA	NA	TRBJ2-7	TGTGCCAGCAGCCCCCCTAGTTCCTACGAGCAGTACTTC	CASSPPSSYEQYF
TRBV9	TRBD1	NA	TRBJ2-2	TGTGCCAGCAGCGTCCGACAGGGGGTTGACACCGGGGAGCTGTTTTTT	CASSVRQGVDTGELFF
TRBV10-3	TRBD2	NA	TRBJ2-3	TGTGCCATCAGCCTAGCGGGGGAGACAGATACGCAGTATTTT	CAISLAGETDTQYF
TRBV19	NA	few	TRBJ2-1	TGTGCCAGTGGCATCGGAGGGGGGGTCCGATACAATGAGCAGTTCTTC	CASGIGGGVRYNEQFF
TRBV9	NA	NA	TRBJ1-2	TGTGCCAGCAGCGTAGGGGGCAGAGATGACTATGGCTACACCTTC	CASSVGGRDDYGYTF
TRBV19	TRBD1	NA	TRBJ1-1	TGTGCCAGTAGGAGGGAAGGGGGCTTGAGGACTGAAGCTTTCTTT	CASRREGGLRTEAFF
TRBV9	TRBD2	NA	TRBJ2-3	TGTGCCAGCAGCGGGACTAGCGGGATTGGGGCGGATACGCAGTATTTT	CASSGTSGIGADTQYF
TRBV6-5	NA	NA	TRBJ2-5	TGTGCCAGCACCCCGGTAGGGGCGGAAGAGACCCAGTACTTC	CASTPVGAEETQYF
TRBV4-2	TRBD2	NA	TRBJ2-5	TGTGCCAGCAGCCAACTAGCGGGGTACCAAGAGACCCAGTACTTC	CASSQLAGYQETQYF
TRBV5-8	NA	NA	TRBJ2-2	TGTGCCAGCAGCCAGGGTCTGTCCACCGGGGAGCTGTTTTTT	CASSQGLSTGELFF
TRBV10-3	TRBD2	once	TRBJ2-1	TGTGCCATCAGTACCCTCTTCCTAGCGGGAGAAATCAATGAGCAGTTCTTC	CAISTLFLAGEINEQFF
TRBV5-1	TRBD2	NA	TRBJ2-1	TGCGCCAGCAGCTTAGAGGGACTAGCGACCGACAATGAGCAGTTCTTC	CASSLEGLATDNEQFF
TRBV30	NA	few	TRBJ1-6	TGTGCCTGGAGATCCTTTACAGGGCGTAATTCACCCCTCCACTTT	CAWRSFTGRNSPLHF
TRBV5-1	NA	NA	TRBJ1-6	TGCGCCACCCGGACGGACTATGATTCACCCCTCCACTTT	CATRTDYDSPLHF
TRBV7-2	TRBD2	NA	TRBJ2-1	TGTGCCAGCAGCTTAGCGATTGGGACTAGCGGGGGAAACAATGAGCAGTTCTTC	CASSLAIGTSGGNNEQFF
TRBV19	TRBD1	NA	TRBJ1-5	TGTGCCAGTAGTCCACAGGGGGCCCCGAATAGCAATCAGCCCCAGCATTTT	CASSPQGAPNSNQPQHF
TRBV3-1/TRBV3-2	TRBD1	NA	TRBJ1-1	TGTGCCAGCAGCTCCTGGGACAGGGCGAAGGACACTGAAGCTTTCTTT	CASSSWDRAKDTEAFF
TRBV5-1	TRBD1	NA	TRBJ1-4	TGCGCCAGCAGCTTGGGGGACAGGCAAGATAATGAAAAACTGTTTTTT	CASSLGDRQDNEKLFF
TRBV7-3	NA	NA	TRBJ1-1	TGTGCCAGCAGCACAGGGAACACTGAAGCTTTCTTT	CASSTGNTEAFF
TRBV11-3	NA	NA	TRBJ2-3	TGTGCCAGCAGCGGATCGTCAGGGGTGAGGGGAGATACGCAGTATTTT	CASSGSSGVRGDTQYF
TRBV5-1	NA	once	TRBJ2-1	TGCGCCAGCAGTGATACAGGAGACTCCTACAATGAGCAGTTCTTC	CASSDTGDSYNEQFF
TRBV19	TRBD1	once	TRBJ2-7	TGTGCCAGTAGTGGGACAGGGTCCTACGAGCAGTACTTC	CASSGTGSYEQYF
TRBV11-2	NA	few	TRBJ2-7	TGTGCCAGCAGCTTAGGGGCCCTTCGTGAGCAGTACTTC	CASSLGALREQYF
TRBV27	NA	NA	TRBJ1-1	TGTGCCAGCAGCACTAGACTAGGGAGGAGCACTGAAGCTTTCTTT	CASSTRLGRSTEAFF
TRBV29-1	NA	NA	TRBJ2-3	TGCAGCGTTGATCTGGGGCGGACGCAGTATTTT	CSVDLGRTQYF
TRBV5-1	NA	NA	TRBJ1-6	TGCGCCAGCAGCGCCCTCGACAGAACCTATAATTCACCCCTCCACTTT	CASSALDRTYNSPLHF
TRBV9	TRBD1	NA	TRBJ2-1	TGTGCCAGCAGCGTAGCCCAGGGGGCTTTCCAGGGCAGTGAGCAGTTCTTC	CASSVAQGAFQGSEQFF
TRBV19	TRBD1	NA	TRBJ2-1	TGTGCCAGTAGTGTCACAGGGGGCGCGGACAATGAGCAGTTCTTC	CASSVTGGADNEQFF
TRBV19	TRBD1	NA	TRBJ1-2	TGTGCCAGTAGTACCCCCAGGACAGGGGACTATGGCTACACCTTC	CASSTPRTGDYGYTF
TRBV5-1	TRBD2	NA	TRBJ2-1	TGCGCCAGCAGCCTAAGGACTAGCGGAAACAATGAGCAGTTCTTC	CASSLRTSGNNEQFF
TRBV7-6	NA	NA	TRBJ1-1	TGTGCCAGCAGCTTAGATGAGACAGGACGCCACACTGAAGCTTTCTTT	CASSLDETGRHTEAFF
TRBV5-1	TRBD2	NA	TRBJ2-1	TGCGCCAGCAGCTTGTTTTCCAGCGGGAGAGTCTTCAATGAGCAGTTCTTC	CASSLFSSGRVFNEQFF
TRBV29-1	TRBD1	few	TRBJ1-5	TGCAGCGTTGGGACAGGGGGCCAGCCCCAGCATTTT	CSVGTGGQPQHF
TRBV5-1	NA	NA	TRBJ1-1	TGCGCCAGCAGCTTGGCCGAGGTGTCTGAAGCTTTCTTT	CASSLAEVSEAFF
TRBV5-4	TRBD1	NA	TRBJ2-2	TGTGCCAGCAGCTTGGAGCGGACAGGGGTTGCCGGGGAGCTGTTTTTT	CASSLERTGVAGELFF
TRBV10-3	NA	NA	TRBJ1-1	TGTGCCATCAGTGAGATTGGGGGCGCTGAAGCTTTCTTT	CAISEIGGAEAFF
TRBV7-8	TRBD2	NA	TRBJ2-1	TGTGCCAGCAGCTTAATAGCGGGAGACTTCCGGGAGTTCTTC	CASSLIAGDFREFF
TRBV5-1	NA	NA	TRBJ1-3	TGCGCCAGCAGCTTGGGACAGGGAAACACCATATATTTT	CASSLGQGNTIYF
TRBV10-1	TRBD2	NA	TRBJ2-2	TGCGCCAGCAGTCCCGGGACTAGCGGGAGGGCCCTCACGGCGAACACCGGGGAGCTGTTTTTT	CASSPGTSGRALTANTGELFF
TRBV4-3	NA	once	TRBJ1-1	TGCGCCAGCAGCCAAGATCGCAGGGGCACTGAAGCTTTCTTT	CASSQDRRGTEAFF
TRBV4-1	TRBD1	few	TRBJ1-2	TGCGCCAGCAGCCAAGATGGGGACAGGGTAGGGCTTGGCTACACCTTC	CASSQDGDRVGLGYTF